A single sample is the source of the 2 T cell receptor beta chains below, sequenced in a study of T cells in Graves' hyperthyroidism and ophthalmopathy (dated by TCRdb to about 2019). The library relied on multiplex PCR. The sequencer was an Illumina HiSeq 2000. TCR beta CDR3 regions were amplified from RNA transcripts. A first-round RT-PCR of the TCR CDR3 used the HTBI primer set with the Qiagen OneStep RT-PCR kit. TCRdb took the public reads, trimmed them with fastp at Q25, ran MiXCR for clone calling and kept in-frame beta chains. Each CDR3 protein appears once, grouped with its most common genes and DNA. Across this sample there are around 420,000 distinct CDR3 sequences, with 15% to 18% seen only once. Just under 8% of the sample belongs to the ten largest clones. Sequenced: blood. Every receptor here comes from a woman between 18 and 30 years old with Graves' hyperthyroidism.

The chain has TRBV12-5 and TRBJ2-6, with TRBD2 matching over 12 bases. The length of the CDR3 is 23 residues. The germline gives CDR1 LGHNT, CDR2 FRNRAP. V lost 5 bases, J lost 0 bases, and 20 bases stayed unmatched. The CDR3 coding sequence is TGTGCTAGTGGTCGGACAGGGGCGACTAGCGGGAGCGTAGGATACTCTGGGGCCAACGTCCTGACTTTC. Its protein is CASGRTGATSGSVGYSGANVLTF.

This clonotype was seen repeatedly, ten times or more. DNA for the CDR3: TGTGCCAGCAGCTCGGGGGGGACTCCTTACGAGCAGTACTTC. Translated: CASSSGGTPYEQYF. The rearrangement links TRBV5-8 to TRBJ2-7, with TRBD2 matching over 8 bases. CDR1 is SGHTS, CDR2 YDEGEE, per germline. This CDR3 is 14 amino acids long. J gave up 4 bases and V 3 bases, and 6 bases lay outside the gene matches.